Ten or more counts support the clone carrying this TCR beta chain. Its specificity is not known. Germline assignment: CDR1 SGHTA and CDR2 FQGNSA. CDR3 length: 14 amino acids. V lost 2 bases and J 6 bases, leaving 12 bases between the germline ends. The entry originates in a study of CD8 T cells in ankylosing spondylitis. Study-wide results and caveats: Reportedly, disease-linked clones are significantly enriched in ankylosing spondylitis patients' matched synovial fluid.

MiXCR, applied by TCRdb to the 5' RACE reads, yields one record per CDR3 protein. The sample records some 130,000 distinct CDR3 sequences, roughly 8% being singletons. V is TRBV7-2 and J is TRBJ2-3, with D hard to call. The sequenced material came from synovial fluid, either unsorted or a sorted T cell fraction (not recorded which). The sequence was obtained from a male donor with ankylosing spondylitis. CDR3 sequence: CASSLRSVSDTQYF. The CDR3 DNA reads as TGTGCCAGCAGCTTAAGGTCCGTATCCGATACGCAGTATTTT.